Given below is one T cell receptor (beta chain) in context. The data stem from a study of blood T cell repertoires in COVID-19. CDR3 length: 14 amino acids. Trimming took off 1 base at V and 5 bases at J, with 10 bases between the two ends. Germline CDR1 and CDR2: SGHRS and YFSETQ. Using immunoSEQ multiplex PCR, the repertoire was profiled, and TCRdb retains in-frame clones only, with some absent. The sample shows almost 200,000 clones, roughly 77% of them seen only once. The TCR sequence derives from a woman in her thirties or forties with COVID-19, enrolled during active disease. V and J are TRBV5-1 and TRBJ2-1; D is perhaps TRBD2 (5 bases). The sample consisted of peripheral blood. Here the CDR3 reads CASSLRGRDNEQFF. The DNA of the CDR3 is TGCGCCAGCAGCTTGCGAGGGCGGGACAATGAGCAGTTCTTC.